These 7 T cell receptor beta chains were all obtained from the same sample, sequenced in a study of identical twins. TCRdb called the 5' RACE reads again in MiXCR, with one record for every CDR3 protein. The table has approximately 700,000 distinct CDR3 sequences, around a sixth seen once. The same sample was also used in a study of T cells expressing NK-cell markers.

What was sequenced was PBMCs. These receptors were taken from a young woman in good health.

The V call is TRBV6-2 or TRBV6-3, the J call TRBJ1-1; 9 positions match TRBD1. The J segment lost 5 bases and the V segment lost 6 bases, leaving 7 bases of the junction unmatched. This CDR3 contains 14 residues. CDR1 is MNHEY and CDR2 is SVGEGT in the germline V gene. CDR3 sequence (DNA): TGTGCCAGCAGGACCGGGACAGGGAGGACTGAAGCTTTCTTT. Residues: CASRTGTGRTEAFF.

This clonotype was detected only a few times. This chain uses TRBV7-9 with TRBJ2-1; D perhaps matches TRBD1 (5 bases). V shed 5 bases and J shed 9 bases, with 14 bases lying between them. Germline V lookup: CDR1 SEHNR, CDR2 FQNEAQ (reference sequence). This CDR3 contains 13 residues. CDR3 loop: CASSAPPRGEQFF. CDR3 in DNA: TGTGCCAGCAGCGCACCCCCAAGGGGTGAGCAGTTCTTC. The complete variable domain, with remaining parts taken from reference TRBV7-9 and TRBJ2-1, reads DTGVSQNPRHKITKRGQNVTFRCDPISEHNRLYWYRQTLGQGPEFLTYFQNEAQLEKSRLLSDRFSAERPKGSFSTLEIQRTEQGDSAMYLCASSAPPRGEQFFGPGTRLTVL.

The V and J genes are TRBV7-2 and TRBJ2-3, with D tentatively TRBD1 or TRBD2 (6 bases each). Trimming took off 6 bases at V and 4 bases at J, with 17 bases between the two ends. CDR1 and CDR2 (germline): SGHTA, FQGNSA. This CDR3 has 15 amino acids. The CDR3 loop reads CASSNKGGMADTQYF. The CDR3 DNA reads as TGTGCCAGCAGTAATAAAGGGGGGATGGCAGATACGCAGTATTTT.

This chain joins TRBV7-9 and TRBJ2-3; possibly TRBD2 for D (7 bases). Germline V CDR1 and CDR2: SEHNR, FQNEAQ (reference sequence). Deletions cut 6 bases from V and 3 bases from J, with 19 bases between. This CDR3 has 16 residues. Written as DNA, the CDR3 is TGTGCCAGCAGAGGAGAGGGGGGGGCGGGGACAGATACGCAGTATTTT. This sequence encodes CASRGEGGAGTDTQYF.

The chain carries TRBV10-3 and TRBJ2-7; D may match TRBD1 or TRBD2 (6 bases each). Germline loops: CDR1 ENHRY, CDR2 SYGVKD. This CDR3 is built from 17 residues. Trimming removed 3 bases at V and 7 bases at J, with 25 bases between. The CDR3 DNA reads TGTGCCATCAGTGACCATAGGGACCGGGGGCTTAGTTATGAGCAGTACTTC. It encodes CAISDHRDRGLSYEQYF.

V and J are TRBV20-1 and TRBJ1-3; D uncertain. Trimming left V 3 bases short and J 0 bases short, with 12 bases between. The CDR3 runs 15 residues. The V gene's germline CDR1 is DFQATT and CDR2 SNEGSKA (reference sequence). CDR3 DNA: TGCAGTGCTAGGAGCCAGGCCAACTCTGGAAACACCATATATTTT. Its protein product is CSARSQANSGNTIYF.

A few counts support this clonotype. The CDR3 DNA follows: TGTGCCAGCAGACTACCTCTAGCTCGCTCCGGGGAGCTGTTTTTT. It translates to CASRLPLARSGELFF. This chain connects TRBV7-2 to TRBJ2-2, with TRBD2 as a possible D gene (5 bases). The CDR3 totals 15 residues. Trimming stripped 6 bases from V and 6 bases from J, with 17 bases between. In germline, CDR1 is SGHTA, CDR2 FQGNSA.